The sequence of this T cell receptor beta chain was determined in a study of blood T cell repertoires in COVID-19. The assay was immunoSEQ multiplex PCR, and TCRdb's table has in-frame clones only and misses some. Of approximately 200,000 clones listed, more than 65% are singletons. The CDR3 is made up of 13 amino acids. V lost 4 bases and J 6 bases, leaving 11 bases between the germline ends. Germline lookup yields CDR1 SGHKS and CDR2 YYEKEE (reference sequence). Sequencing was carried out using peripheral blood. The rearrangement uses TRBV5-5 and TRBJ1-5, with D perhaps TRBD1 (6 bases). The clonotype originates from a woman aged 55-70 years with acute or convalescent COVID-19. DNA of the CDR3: TGTGCCAGCAGCGTGGACAGTTTTCAGCCCCAGCATTTT. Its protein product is CASSVDSFQPQHF.